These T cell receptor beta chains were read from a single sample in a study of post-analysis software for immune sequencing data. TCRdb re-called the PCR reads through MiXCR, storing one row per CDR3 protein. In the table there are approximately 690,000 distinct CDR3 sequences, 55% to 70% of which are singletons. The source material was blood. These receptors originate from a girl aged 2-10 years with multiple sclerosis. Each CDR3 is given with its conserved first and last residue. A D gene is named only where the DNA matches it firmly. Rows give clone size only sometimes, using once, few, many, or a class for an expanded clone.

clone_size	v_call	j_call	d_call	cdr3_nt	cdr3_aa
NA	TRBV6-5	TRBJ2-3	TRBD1	TGTGCCAGCAGTTTAGAGGGGGCGCTGAGCACAGATACGCAGTATTTT	CASSLEGALSTDTQYF
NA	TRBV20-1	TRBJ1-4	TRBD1	TGCAGTGCGTCAGGGACAGGGGCGGGCGAAAAACTGTTTTTT	CSASGTGAGEKLFF
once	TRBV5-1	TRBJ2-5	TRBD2	TGCGCCAGCAGCTTGTCGTCTAGCGGGCCTACGGAGACCCAGTACTTC	CASSLSSSGPTETQYF
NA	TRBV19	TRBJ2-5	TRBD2	TGTGCCAGTAGTGCTAGCGGGAGGGCCGGAGAGACCCAGTACTTC	CASSASGRAGETQYF
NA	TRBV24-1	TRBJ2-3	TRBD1	TGTGCCACCAGTGAGCTCCCGGGACAGGGAAGAGAAGATACGCAGTATTTT	CATSELPGQGREDTQYF
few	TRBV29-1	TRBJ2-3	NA	TGCAGCGTTGGTCTGGGGATTCGCACAGATACGCAGTATTTT	CSVGLGIRTDTQYF
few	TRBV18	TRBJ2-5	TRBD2	TGTGCCAGCTCACCACGAGGGGATGGCGGGAGAGAGACCCAGTACTTC	CASSPRGDGGRETQYF
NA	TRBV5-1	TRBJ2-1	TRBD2	TGCGCCAGCAGACCGACTAGCGGGGGAGGGTATGAGCAGTTCTTC	CASRPTSGGGYEQFF
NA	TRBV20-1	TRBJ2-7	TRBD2	TGCAGTGCTAGAACCGGACGTAGCGGGATCAACGAGCAGTACTTC	CSARTGRSGINEQYF
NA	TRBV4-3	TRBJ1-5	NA	TGCGCCAGCAGCCAAGCAGGAAGGAGGCAGGTATATCAGCCCCAGCATTTT	CASSQAGRRQVYQPQHF
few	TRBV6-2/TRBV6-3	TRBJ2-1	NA	TGTGCCAGCAGTTATAGATACAATGAGCAGTTCTTC	CASSYRYNEQFF
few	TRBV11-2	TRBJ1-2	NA	TGTGCCAGCAGCCAAGGGGAAAACTATGGCTACACCTTC	CASSQGENYGYTF
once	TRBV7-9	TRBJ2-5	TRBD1	TGTGCCAGCAGCTTAGCTAGGGGACAGGCCTACGGGCAGTACTTC	CASSLARGQAYGQYF
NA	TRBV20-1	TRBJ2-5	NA	TGCCGTGCTAGGGGTCCGTGGTGGGGGCCCCAAGAGACCCAGTACTTC	CRARGPWWGPQETQYF
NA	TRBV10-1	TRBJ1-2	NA	TGCGCCAGCAGTGAGAGTCAACTATATGGCTACACCTTC	CASSESQLYGYTF
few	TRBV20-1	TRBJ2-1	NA	TGCAGTGCTCCTACACCCCACTCTTACAATGAGCAGTTCTTC	CSAPTPHSYNEQFF
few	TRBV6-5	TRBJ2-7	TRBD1	TGTACCAGCAGAACCGCGCAGGGGGCCTACGAGCAGTACTTC	CTSRTAQGAYEQYF
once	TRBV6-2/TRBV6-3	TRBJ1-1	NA	TGTGCCAGCAGATCGGGGGGCGTGAACACTGAAGCTTTCTTT	CASRSGGVNTEAFF
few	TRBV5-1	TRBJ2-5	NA	TGCGCCAGCAGCTTGAAATGGCTAGCTGTGCGTGAAGAGACCCAGTACTTC	CASSLKWLAVREETQYF
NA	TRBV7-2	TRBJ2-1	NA	TGTGCCAGCAGCCTCGAACTAGTCTACAATGAGCAGTTCTTC	CASSLELVYNEQFF
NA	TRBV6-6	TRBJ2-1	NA	TGTGCCAGCAGTTACTTGCCAGGGAATGAGCAGTTCTTC	CASSYLPGNEQFF
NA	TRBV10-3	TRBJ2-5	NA	TGTGCCATCAGTGAGCTACAGGGTAACCAAGAGACCCAGTACTTC	CAISELQGNQETQYF
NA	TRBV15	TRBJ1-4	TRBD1	TGTGCCACCAGCAGACCCGACAGGGCAGGAGAAAAACTGTTTTTT	CATSRPDRAGEKLFF
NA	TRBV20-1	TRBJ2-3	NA	TGCAGTGCTAGAGGGACACTGGTGGTCGAAGATACGCAGTATTTT	CSARGTLVVEDTQYF
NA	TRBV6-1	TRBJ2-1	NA	TGTGCCAGCAGGGGCCCGAATATGAATGAGCAGTTCTTC	CASRGPNMNEQFF
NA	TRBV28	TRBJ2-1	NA	TGTGCCAGCAGACGTGGTCAGGTCAAGGGTGAGCAGTTCTTC	CASRRGQVKGEQFF
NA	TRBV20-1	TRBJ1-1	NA	TGCAGTGCGCCGATTGGGCGGGACCACACTGAAGCTTTCTTT	CSAPIGRDHTEAFF
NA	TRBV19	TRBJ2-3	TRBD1	TGTGCCAGTACCGACCCAGGACAGGAACGAACGCAGTATTTT	CASTDPGQERTQYF
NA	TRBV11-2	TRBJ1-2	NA	TGTGCCAGCAGCTTAAGTGGGGGGTATGATGGCTACACCTTC	CASSLSGGYDGYTF
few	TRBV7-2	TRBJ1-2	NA	TGTGCCAGCAGCCGGACGGTCTATGGCTACACCTTC	CASSRTVYGYTF
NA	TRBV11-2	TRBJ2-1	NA	TGTGCCAGCAGCACCCTCAGAGCGTTCGATGAGCAGTTCTTC	CASSTLRAFDEQFF
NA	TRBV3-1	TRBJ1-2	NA	TGTGCCAGCAGCCCTTACTTGTCCGGGACGGATTATGGCTACACCTTC	CASSPYLSGTDYGYTF
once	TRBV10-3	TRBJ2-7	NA	TGTGCCATCACAGGTGGGACCTACGAGCAGTACTTC	CAITGGTYEQYF